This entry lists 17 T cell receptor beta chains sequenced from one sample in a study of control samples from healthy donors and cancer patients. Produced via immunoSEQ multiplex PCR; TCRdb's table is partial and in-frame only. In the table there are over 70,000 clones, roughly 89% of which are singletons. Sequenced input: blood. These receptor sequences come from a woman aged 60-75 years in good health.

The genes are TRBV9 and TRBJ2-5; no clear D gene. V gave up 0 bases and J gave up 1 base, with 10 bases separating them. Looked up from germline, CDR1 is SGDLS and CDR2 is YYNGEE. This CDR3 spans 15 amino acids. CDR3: CASSVVDLGQETQYF. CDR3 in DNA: TGTGCCAGCAGCGTAGTAGACCTAGGCCAAGAGACCCAGTACTTC.

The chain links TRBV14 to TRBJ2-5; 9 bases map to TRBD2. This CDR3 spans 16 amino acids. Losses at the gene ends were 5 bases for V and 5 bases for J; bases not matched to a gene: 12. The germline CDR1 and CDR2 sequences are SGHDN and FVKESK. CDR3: CASSLWRAGGRETQYF. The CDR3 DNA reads TGTGCCAGCAGCTTATGGAGAGCGGGGGGCCGGGAGACCCAGTACTTC.

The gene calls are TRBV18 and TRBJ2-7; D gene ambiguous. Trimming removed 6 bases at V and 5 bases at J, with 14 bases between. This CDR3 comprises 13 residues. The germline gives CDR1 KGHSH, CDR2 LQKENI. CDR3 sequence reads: CASSHTDDDEQYF. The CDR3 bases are TGTGCCAGCTCCCATACGGACGATGACGAGCAGTACTTC.

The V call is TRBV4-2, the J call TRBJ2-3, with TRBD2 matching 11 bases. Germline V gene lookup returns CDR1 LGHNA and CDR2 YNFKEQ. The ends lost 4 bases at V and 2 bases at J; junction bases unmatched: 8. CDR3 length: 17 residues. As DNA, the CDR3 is TGTGCCAGCAGCCCTCGCCTAGCGGGGGGACACACAGATACGCAGTATTTT. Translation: CASSPRLAGGHTDTQYF.

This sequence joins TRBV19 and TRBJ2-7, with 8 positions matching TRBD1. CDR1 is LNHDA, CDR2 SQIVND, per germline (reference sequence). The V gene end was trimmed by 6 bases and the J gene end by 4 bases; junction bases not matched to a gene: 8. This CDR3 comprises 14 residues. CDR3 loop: CASSPPGGSYEQYF. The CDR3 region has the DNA TGTGCCAGTAGCCCTCCAGGGGGCTCGTACGAGCAGTACTTC.

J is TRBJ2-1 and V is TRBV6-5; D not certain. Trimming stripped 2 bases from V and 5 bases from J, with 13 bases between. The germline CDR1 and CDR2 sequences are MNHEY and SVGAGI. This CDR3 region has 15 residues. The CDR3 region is CASSYSEQKNNEQFF. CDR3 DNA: TGTGCCAGCAGTTACAGCGAGCAGAAAAACAATGAGCAGTTCTTC.

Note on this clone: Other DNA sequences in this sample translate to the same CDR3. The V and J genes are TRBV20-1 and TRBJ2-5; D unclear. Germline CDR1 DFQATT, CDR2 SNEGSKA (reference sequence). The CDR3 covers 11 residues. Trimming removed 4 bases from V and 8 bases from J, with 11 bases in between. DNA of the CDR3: TGCAGTGCTACCTTCCCCCGAACCCAGTACTTC. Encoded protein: CSATFPRTQYF.

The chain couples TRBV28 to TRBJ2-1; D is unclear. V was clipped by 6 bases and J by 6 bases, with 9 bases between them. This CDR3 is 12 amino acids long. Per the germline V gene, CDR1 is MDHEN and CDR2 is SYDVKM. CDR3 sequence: CASSTRINEQFF. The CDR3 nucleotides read TGTGCCAGCAGCACCCGAATCAATGAGCAGTTCTTC.

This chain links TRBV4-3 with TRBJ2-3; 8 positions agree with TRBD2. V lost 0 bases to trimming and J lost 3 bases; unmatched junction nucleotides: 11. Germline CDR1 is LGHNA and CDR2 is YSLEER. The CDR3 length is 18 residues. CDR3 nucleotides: TGCGCCAGCAGCCAAGATCAGGTCGGGACTAGAGCAACAGATACGCAGTATTTT. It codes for CASSQDQVGTRATDTQYF.

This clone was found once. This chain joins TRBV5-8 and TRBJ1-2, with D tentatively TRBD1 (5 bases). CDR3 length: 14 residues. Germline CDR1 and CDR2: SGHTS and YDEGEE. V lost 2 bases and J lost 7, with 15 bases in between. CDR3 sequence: CASSFPTVPIGYTF. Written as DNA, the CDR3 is TGTGCCAGCAGCTTTCCGACAGTCCCAATTGGCTACACCTTC.

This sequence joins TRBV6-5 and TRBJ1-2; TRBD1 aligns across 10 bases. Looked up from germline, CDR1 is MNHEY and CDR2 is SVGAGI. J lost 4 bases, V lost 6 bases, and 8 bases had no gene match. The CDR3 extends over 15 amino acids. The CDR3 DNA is TGTGCCAGCAGGGACCGGACAGGGGGTCCCTATGGCTACACCTTC. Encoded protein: CASRDRTGGPYGYTF.

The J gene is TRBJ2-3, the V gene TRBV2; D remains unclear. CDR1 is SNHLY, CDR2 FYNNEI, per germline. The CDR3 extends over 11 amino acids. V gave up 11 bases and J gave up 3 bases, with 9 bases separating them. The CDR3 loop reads CASEMTDTQYF. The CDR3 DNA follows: TGTGCCTCCGAGATGACAGATACGCAGTATTTT.

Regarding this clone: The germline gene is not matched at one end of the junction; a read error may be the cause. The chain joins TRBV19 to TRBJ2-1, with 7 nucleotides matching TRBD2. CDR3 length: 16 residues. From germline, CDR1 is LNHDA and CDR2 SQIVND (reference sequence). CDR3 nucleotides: TGTGCCAGTAGCAAAACCCGGGCGGGAGCTTACAGTGAGCAGTTCTTC. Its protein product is CASSKTRAGAYSEQFF.

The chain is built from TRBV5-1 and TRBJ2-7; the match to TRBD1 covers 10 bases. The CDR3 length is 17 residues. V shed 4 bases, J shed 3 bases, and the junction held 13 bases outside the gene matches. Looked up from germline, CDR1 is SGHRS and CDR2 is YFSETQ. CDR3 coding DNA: TGCGCCAGCAGCCGCTTAACTGGGACAGGGGCCGTCTACGAGCAGTACTTC. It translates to CASSRLTGTGAVYEQYF.

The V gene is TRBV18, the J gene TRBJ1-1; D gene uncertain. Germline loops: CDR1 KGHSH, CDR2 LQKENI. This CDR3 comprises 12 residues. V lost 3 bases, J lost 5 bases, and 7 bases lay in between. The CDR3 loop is CASSPGITEAFF. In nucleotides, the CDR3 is TGTGCCAGCTCACCGGGTATTACTGAAGCTTTCTTT. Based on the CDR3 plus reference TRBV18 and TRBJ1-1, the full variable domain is NAGVMQNPRHLVRRRGQEARLRCSPMKGHSHVYWYRQLPEEGLKFMVYLQKENIIDESGMPKERFSAEFPKEGPSILRIQQVVRGDSAAYFCASSPGITEAFFGQGTRLTVV.

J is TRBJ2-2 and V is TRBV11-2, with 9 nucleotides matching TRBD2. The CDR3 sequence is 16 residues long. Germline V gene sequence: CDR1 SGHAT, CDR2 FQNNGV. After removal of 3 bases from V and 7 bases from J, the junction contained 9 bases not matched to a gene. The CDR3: CASSFPAGGPDGELFF. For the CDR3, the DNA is TGTGCCAGCAGCTTTCCTGCGGGGGGGCCGGACGGGGAGCTGTTTTTT.

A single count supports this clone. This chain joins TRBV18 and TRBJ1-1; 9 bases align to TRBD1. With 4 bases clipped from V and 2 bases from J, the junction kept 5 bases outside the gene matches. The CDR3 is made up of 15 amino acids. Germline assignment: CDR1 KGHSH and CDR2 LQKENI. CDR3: CASSLQQGANTEAFF. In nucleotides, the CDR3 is TGTGCCAGCTCACTGCAACAGGGGGCCAACACTGAAGCTTTCTTT.